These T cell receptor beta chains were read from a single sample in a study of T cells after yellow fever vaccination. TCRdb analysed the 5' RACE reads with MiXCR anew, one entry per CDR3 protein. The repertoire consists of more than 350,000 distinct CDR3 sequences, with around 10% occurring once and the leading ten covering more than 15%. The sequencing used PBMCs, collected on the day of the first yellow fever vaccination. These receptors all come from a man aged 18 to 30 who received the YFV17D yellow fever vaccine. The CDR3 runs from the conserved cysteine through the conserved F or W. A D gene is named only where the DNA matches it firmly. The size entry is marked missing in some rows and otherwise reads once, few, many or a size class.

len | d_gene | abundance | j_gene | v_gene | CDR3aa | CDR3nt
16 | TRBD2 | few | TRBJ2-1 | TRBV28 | CASDKMASGSYNEQFF | TGTGCCAGCGACAAGATGGCTAGCGGGTCTTACAATGAGCAGTTCTTC
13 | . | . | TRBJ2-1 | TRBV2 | CASSAAEYNEQFF | TGTGCCAGCAGTGCCGCGGAATACAATGAGCAGTTCTTC
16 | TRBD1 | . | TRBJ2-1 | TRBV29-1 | CSADAPETGRLKGQFF | TGCAGCGCTGACGCCCCGGAGACAGGGAGACTAAAGGGGCAGTTCTTC
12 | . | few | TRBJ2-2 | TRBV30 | CAWSDRRGELFF | TGTGCCTGGAGTGACAGGCGCGGGGAGCTGTTTTTT
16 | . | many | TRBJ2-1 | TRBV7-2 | CASSLVAQRSYNEQFF | TGTGCCAGCAGCTTAGTGGCGCAGCGCTCCTACAATGAGCAGTTCTTC
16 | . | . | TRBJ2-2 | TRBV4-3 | CASSPRGLLNTGELFF | TGCGCCAGCAGCCCGCGGGGACTTTTGAACACCGGGGAGCTGTTTTTT
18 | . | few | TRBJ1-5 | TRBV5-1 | CASRHETIGEEMNQPQHF | TGCGCCAGCCGACACGAAACCATAGGTGAGGAGATGAATCAGCCCCAGCATTTT
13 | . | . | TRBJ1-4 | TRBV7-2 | CASSPGEDEKLFF | TGTGCCAGCAGCCCGGGGGAAGATGAAAAACTGTTTTTT
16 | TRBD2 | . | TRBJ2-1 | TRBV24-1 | CATSDSSGALYNEQFF | TGTGCCACCAGTGATTCTAGCGGGGCCTTGTACAATGAGCAGTTCTTC
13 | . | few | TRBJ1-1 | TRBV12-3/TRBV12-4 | CASSLQGTTEAFF | TGTGCCAGCAGTTTACAGGGGACAACTGAAGCTTTCTTT
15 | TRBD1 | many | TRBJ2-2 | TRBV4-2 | CASSPGQGETGELFF | TGTGCCAGCTCGCCGGGACAGGGGGAGACCGGGGAGCTGTTTTTT
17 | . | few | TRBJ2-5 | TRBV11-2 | CASSKKTGTGATETQYF | TGTGCCAGCAGCAAAAAAACCGGGACGGGGGCGACGGAGACCCAGTACTTC
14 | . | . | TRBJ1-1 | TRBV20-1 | CSARDGRVNTEAFF | TGCAGTGCTAGAGATGGACGTGTGAACACTGAAGCTTTCTTT
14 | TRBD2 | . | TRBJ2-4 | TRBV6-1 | CSSSEVTSGGRSLF | TGTTCCAGCAGTGAAGTAACTAGCGGGGGACGGTCCCTTTTC
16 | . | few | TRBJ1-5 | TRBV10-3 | CAISESGRLEYQPQHF | TGTGCCATCAGTGAGTCTGGTAGGTTGGAGTATCAGCCCCAGCATTTT
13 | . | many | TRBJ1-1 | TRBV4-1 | CASSQRTGTEAFF | TGCGCCAGCAGCCAACGGACTGGCACTGAAGCTTTCTTT
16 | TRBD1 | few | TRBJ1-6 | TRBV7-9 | CASSFTDRGRDSPLHF | TGTGCCAGCAGCTTCACTGACAGGGGTAGGGATTCACCCCTCCACTTT
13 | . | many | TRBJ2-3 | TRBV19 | CASAQVYTDTQYF | TGTGCCAGTGCGCAGGTTTATACAGATACGCAGTATTTT
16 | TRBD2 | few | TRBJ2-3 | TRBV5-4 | CASSSGSISSTDTQYF | TGTGCCAGCAGTAGCGGGTCCATCTCTAGCACAGATACGCAGTATTTT
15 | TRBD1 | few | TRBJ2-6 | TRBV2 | CASRDRGAGANVLTF | TGTGCCAGCAGGGACAGGGGGGCTGGGGCCAACGTCCTGACTTTC
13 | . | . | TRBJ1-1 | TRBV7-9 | CASSLGTAPEAFF | TGTGCCAGCAGCTTAGGGACGGCGCCCGAAGCTTTCTTT
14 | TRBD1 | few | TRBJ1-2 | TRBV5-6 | CASSWGRDRWVFTF | TGTGCCAGCAGCTGGGGCCGGGACAGATGGGTTTTCACCTTC
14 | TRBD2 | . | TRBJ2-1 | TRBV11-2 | CASSLSGVYNEQFF | TGTGCCAGCAGCTTGAGCGGGGTTTACAATGAGCAGTTCTTC
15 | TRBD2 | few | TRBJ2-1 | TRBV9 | CASSMGLAAYNEQFF | TGTGCCAGCAGCATGGGACTAGCGGCCTACAATGAGCAGTTCTTC
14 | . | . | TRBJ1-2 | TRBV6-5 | CASSWGGWAGGYTF | TGTGCCAGCAGTTGGGGGGGGTGGGCAGGCGGCTACACCTTC
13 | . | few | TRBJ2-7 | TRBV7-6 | CASSPAATYEQYF | TGTGCCAGCAGCCCAGCGGCCACTTACGAGCAGTACTTC
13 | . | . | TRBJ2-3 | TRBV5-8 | CASSPSEPDTQYF | TGTGCCAGCAGCCCTAGCGAACCAGATACGCAGTATTTT
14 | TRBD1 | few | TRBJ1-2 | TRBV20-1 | CSVFTDRASYGYTF | TGCAGTGTTTTTACGGACAGGGCCTCCTATGGCTACACCTTC
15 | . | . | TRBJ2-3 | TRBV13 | CASSKPTSYPDTQYF | TGTGCCAGCAGCAAACCTACTAGCTACCCAGATACGCAGTATTTT
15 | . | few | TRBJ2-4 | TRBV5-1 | CASSFFPTSENIQYF | TGCGCCAGCAGCTTTTTCCCTACGAGCGAAAACATTCAGTACTTC
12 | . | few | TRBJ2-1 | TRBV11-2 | CASSYLDNEQFF | TGTGCCAGCAGTTACCTCGACAATGAGCAGTTCTTC
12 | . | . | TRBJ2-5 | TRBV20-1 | CSASTREETQYF | TGCAGTGCCTCGACTAGGGAAGAGACCCAGTACTTC
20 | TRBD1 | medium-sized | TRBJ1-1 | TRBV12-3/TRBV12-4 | CASSFLRGGTGDLVNTEAFF | TGTGCCAGCAGTTTTCTTAGGGGCGGGACAGGGGATCTCGTGAACACTGAAGCTTTCTTT
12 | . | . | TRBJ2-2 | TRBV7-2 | CASNRGAPELFF | TGTGCCAGTAATCGCGGGGCCCCGGAGCTGTTTTTT
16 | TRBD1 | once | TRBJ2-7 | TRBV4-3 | CASSQVAGTGRDEQYF | TGCGCCAGCAGCCAAGTCGCCGGGACAGGGCGCGACGAGCAGTACTTC
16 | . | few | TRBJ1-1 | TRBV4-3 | CASSQDLARGNTEAFF | TGCGCCAGCAGCCAAGATCTCGCACGGGGAAACACTGAAGCTTTCTTT
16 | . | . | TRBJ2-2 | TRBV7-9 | CASSSLRQAEAGELFF | TGTGCCAGCAGCTCTTTACGACAGGCCGAAGCCGGGGAGCTGTTTTTT
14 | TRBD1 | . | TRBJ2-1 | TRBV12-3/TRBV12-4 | CASSRGGHGYEQFF | TGTGCCAGCAGTAGAGGGGGCCATGGATATGAGCAGTTCTTC
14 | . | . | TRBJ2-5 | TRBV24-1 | CATSDRTVQETQYF | TGTGCCACCAGTGACCGGACAGTGCAAGAGACCCAGTACTTC
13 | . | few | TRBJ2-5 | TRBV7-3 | CASSLTRVETQYF | TGTGCCAGCAGCTTAACCCGGGTAGAGACCCAGTACTTC
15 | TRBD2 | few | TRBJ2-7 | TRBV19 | CASTPRSGGSYEQYF | TGTGCCAGTACCCCGAGAAGCGGGGGTTCCTACGAGCAGTACTTC
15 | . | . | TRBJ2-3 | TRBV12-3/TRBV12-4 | CASSLPPFWADTQYF | TGTGCCAGCAGTTTACCCCCATTCTGGGCAGATACGCAGTATTTT
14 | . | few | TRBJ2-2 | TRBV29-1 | CSVQGSLNTGELFF | TGCAGCGTTCAGGGGTCTTTGAACACCGGGGAGCTGTTTTTT
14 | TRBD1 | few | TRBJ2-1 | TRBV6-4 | CASSPGQGADEQFF | TGTGCCAGCAGCCCGGGACAGGGGGCGGATGAGCAGTTCTTC
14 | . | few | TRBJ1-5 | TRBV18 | CASSGGRNNQPQHF | TGTGCCAGCTCAGGTGGGAGGAACAATCAGCCCCAGCATTTT
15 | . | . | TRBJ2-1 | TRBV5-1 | CASSFRSYSYNEQFF | TGCGCCAGCAGCTTTCGGTCTTACTCCTACAATGAGCAGTTCTTC
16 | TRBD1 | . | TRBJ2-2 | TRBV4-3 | CASSQGWTGGTGELFF | TGCGCCAGCAGCCAAGGCTGGACAGGTGGGACCGGGGAGCTGTTTTTT
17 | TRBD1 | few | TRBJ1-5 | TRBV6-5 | CASSSPFGQGAGQPQHF | TGTGCCAGCAGTTCACCTTTTGGACAGGGGGCAGGTCAGCCCCAGCATTTT
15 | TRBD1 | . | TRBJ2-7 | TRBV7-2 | CASTPDGTGPAEQYF | TGTGCCAGCACCCCGGACGGGACAGGGCCCGCCGAGCAGTACTTC
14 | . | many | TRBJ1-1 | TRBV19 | CASSILAHSTEAFF | TGTGCCAGTAGTATTCTAGCCCACAGCACTGAAGCTTTCTTT
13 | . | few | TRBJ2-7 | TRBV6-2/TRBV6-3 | CASLRGYSYEQYF | TGTGCCAGCCTCCGCGGGTACTCCTACGAGCAGTACTTC
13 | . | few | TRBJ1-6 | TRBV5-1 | CASSWDQPSPLHF | TGCGCCAGCAGCTGGGACCAGCCGTCACCCCTCCACTTT
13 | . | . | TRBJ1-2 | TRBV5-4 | CASSLGSSGGYTF | TGTGCTAGCAGCCTAGGGTCCTCAGGAGGCTACACCTTC
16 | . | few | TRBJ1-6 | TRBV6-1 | CASSPDLGWANSPLHF | TGTGCCAGCAGCCCCGATTTAGGGTGGGCCAATTCACCCCTCCACTTT
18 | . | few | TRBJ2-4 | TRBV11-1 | CASSLALGIAGAKNIQYF | TGTGCCAGCAGCTTAGCGCTGGGGATCGCGGGAGCCAAAAACATTCAGTACTTC
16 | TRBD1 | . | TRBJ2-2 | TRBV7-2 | CASRPGQGRDTGELFF | TGTGCCAGCAGACCCGGACAGGGTCGGGACACCGGGGAGCTGTTTTTT
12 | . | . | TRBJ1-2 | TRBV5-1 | CASSSTFYGYTF | TGCGCCAGCAGCTCTACATTTTATGGCTACACCTTC